These 20 T cell receptor beta chains originate from one sample sequenced in a study of T cell changes during pregnancy in multiple sclerosis. The data were produced by immunoSEQ multiplex PCR, yet TCRdb's version contains in-frame clones alone and is incomplete. The sample shows about 40,000 clones, over 80% of them seen only once. The sequenced sample was peripheral blood, obtained in the first trimester of pregnancy. These receptors were taken from a female donor in good health, enrolled as a control in a pregnancy study.

J is TRBJ1-2 and V is TRBV27; D is undetermined. This CDR3 has 15 amino acids. Germline CDR1 is MNHEY and CDR2 is SMNVEV (reference sequence). V was cut by 5 bases and J by 4 bases, with 17 bases left in between. The CDR3 sequence: CASSPGTHKGYGYTF. DNA of the CDR3: TGTGCCAGCAGTCCGGGAACACATAAGGGCTATGGCTACACCTTC.

V usage is TRBV7-6 and J usage is TRBJ2-7; D not resolved. The ends were cut back, 1 base at V and 0 bases at J, with 10 bases in the middle. CDR1 and CDR2 (germline): SGHVS, FNYEAQ. This CDR3 region has 15 residues. In nucleotides, the CDR3 is TGTGCCAGCAGCTTAGAGCAGGCCAGCTCCTACGAGCAGTACTTC. Translation: CASSLEQASSYEQYF.

This rearrangement joins TRBV15 to TRBJ1-5, with 8 positions matching TRBD1. CDR1 is LNHNV and CDR2 is YYDKDF in the germline V gene (reference sequence). This CDR3 contains 14 residues. The junction had 6 bases not matched to a gene; V was cut back by 5 bases and J by 6 bases. CDR3 in DNA: TGTGCCACCAGCGGGACAGGCTCTCGTCAGCCCCAGCATTTT. Translating it yields CATSGTGSRQPQHF.

This sequence joins TRBV7-9 and TRBJ2-2; the match to TRBD2 covers 9 bases. Germline V lookup: CDR1 SEHNR, CDR2 FQNEAQ (reference sequence). V was clipped by 4 bases and J by 5 bases; unmatched bases: 8. The CDR3 spans 16 residues. The CDR3 spells CASSYLAGTGTGELFF. In DNA form, the CDR3 reads TGTGCCAGCAGCTATCTAGCGGGGACGGGGACCGGGGAGCTGTTTTTT.

J is TRBJ1-4 and V is TRBV9, with TRBD1 matching over 8 bases. J lost 0 bases, V lost 3 bases, and 13 bases had no gene match. Germline lookup yields CDR1 SGDLS and CDR2 YYNGEE. CDR3 size: 19 residues. In DNA form, the CDR3 reads TGTGCCAGCAGCGAAGACAACCTCGGGACAGGTGCAACTAATGAAAAACTGTTTTTT. It is translated as CASSEDNLGTGATNEKLFF.

The V gene is TRBV5-6, the J gene TRBJ1-5; 9 nucleotides align to TRBD1. V was pared by 4 bases and J by 0 bases, with 8 bases of the junction left unmatched. CDR3 length equals 17 residues. From germline, CDR1 is SGHDT and CDR2 YYEEEE. The CDR3 coding sequence is TGTGCCAGCAGCCTAGGGACAGGGACCTATAGCAATCAGCCCCAGCATTTT. Its protein is CASSLGTGTYSNQPQHF.

This clone was seen once. The same CDR3 also results from other DNA sequences found in this sample. V gene TRBV6-4 combines with J gene TRBJ1-6; D call uncertain. The CDR3 extends over 13 amino acids. The V and J ends lost 0 bases and 7 bases respectively, with 4 bases between them. In germline, CDR1 is MRHNA, CDR2 SNTAGT. As DNA, the CDR3 is TGTGCCAGCAGTGACTCGACAAATTCACCCCTCCACTTT. It codes for CASSDSTNSPLHF.

This clone has only a few counts. The chain combines TRBV19 with TRBJ1-1, with a possible D match to TRBD1 (6 bases). The CDR3 spans 14 residues. Germline-derived CDR1 and CDR2 are LNHDA and SQIVND (reference sequence). V was cut by 4 bases and J by 0 bases, with 9 bases left in between. Written as DNA, the CDR3 is TGTGCCAGTAGTAGGGGGACACTGAACACTGAAGCTTTCTTT. Its protein product is CASSRGTLNTEAFF.

The gene calls are TRBV28 and TRBJ1-2; D not certain. V shed 4 bases and J shed 0 bases, with 3 bases lying between them. Germline V gene data show CDR1 as MDHEN and CDR2 as SYDVKM. This CDR3 comprises 12 residues. Here the CDR3 DNA reads TGTGCCAGCAGTTCAACTAACTATGGCTACACCTTC. It specifies CASSSTNYGYTF.

The chain uses TRBV5-6 and TRBJ2-5, with D perhaps TRBD1 (5 bases). CDR1 and CDR2 (germline): SGHDT, YYEEEE. The CDR3 sequence is 15 residues long. Trimming stripped 4 bases from V and 2 bases from J, with 15 bases between. CDR3 bases: TGTGCCAGCAGCCCTACCCTGACAGCTCAAGAGACCCAGTACTTC. It yields the protein CASSPTLTAQETQYF.

The rearrangement joins TRBV28 to TRBJ2-3; TRBD2 is a possible D gene (6 bases). Germline assignment: CDR1 MDHEN and CDR2 SYDVKM. With 6 bases removed from V and 5 bases from J, the gap between germline ends came to 24 bases. This CDR3 comprises 17 residues. The CDR3 loop reads CASSLRTGSLVGDTQYF. In DNA, the CDR3 is TGTGCCAGCAGCCTCCGAACCGGGAGCCTAGTGGGAGATACGCAGTATTTT.

The gene calls are TRBV5-1 and TRBJ1-5; 7 bases match TRBD1. V lost 2 bases to trimming and J lost 6 bases; unmatched junction nucleotides: 2. The CDR3 has 13 amino acids. The germline gives CDR1 SGHRS, CDR2 YFSETQ. CDR3 DNA: TGCGCCAGCAGCTTAGGGGGCAGTCAGCCCCAGCATTTT. It yields the protein CASSLGGSQPQHF.

The chain combines TRBV21-1 with TRBJ2-6; the D call of TRBD1 is as the table states it, not checked on the DNA. TRBV21-1 is tagged as a pseudogene. The CDR3 length is 15 residues. CDR3 region: CASSIPGVGANVLTF. In nucleotides, the CDR3 is TGTGCCAGCAGCATCCCAGGGGTCGGGGCCAACGTCCTGACTTTC.

The chain recombines TRBV27 with TRBJ1-2, with 8 nucleotides matching TRBD1. The junction had 9 bases not matched to a gene; V was cut back by 5 bases and J by 4 bases. Germline assignment: CDR1 MNHEY and CDR2 SMNVEV (reference sequence). The CDR3 is 15 amino acids. DNA for the CDR3: TGTGCCAGCAGTCTAAACCTCCAGGGGGCCTATGGCTACACCTTC. Translated, it gives CASSLNLQGAYGYTF.

The genes are TRBV6-5 and TRBJ2-7; D is perhaps TRBD1 (5 bases). CDR3 length: 11 residues. CDR1 is MNHEY and CDR2 is SVGAGI in the germline V gene. V lost 5 bases, J lost 6 bases, and 8 bases lay in between. The CDR3 protein is CASSIGAEQYF. For the CDR3, the DNA is TGTGCCAGCAGTATAGGGGCCGAGCAGTACTTC.

This chain uses TRBV7-2 with TRBJ2-7; D might be TRBD2 (5 bases). From germline, CDR1 is SGHTA and CDR2 FQGNSA. Trimming removed 2 bases at V and 3 bases at J, with 5 bases between. The CDR3 runs 12 residues. CDR3 loop: CASSLRGYEQYF. In DNA, the CDR3 is TGTGCCAGCAGCTTACGGGGCTACGAGCAGTACTTC.

The V gene is TRBV9, the J gene TRBJ2-3, with D tentatively TRBD2 (7 bases). Germline V gene data show CDR1 as SGDLS and CDR2 as YYNGEE. Between the trimmed V and J ends, which lost 0 bases and 2 bases, there was a span of 10 bases. The CDR3 loop spans 15 amino acids. The chain's CDR3 is CASSVEGGHTDTQYF. CDR3 sequence (DNA): TGTGCCAGCAGCGTAGAGGGGGGGCACACAGATACGCAGTATTTT.

This clone was counted once. The chain recombines TRBV5-1 with TRBJ2-3, with D perhaps TRBD1 (6 bases). The V gene lost 0 bases and the J gene lost 1 base, with 15 bases spanning the gap. The germline CDR1 and CDR2 sequences are SGHRS and YFSETQ. The CDR3 has 17 amino acids. The CDR3 nucleotides are TGCGCCAGCAGCTTGGCCCTGGAGAGACAGGGCACAGATACGCAGTATTTT. The encoded protein is CASSLALERQGTDTQYF.

V usage is TRBV28 and J usage is TRBJ1-2; the D gene is possibly TRBD1 (6 bases). This CDR3 is 12 amino acids long. V was trimmed by 10 bases and J by 8 bases, leaving 17 bases between them. The germline V gene encodes CDR1 MDHEN and CDR2 SYDVKM. As DNA, the CDR3 is TGTGCCACCTCGGAGCTCCAGGGGGGCTACACCTTC. This codes for CATSELQGGYTF.

This chain links TRBV19 with TRBJ2-7; possible D gene TRBD1, 5 bases. V lost 5 bases, J lost 4 bases, and 9 bases lay in between. CDR1 is LNHDA, CDR2 SQIVND, per germline (reference sequence). The CDR3 sequence is 12 residues long. Written as DNA, the CDR3 is TGTGCCAGTAGTCCGGACATGTACGAGCAGTACTTC. Translation: CASSPDMYEQYF. The full variable domain, with the rest looked up from reference TRBV19 and TRBJ2-7, is DGGITQSPKYLFRKEGQNVTLSCEQNLNHDAMYWYRQDPGQGLRLIYYSQIVNDFQKGDIAEGYSVSREKKESFPLTVTSAQKNPTAFYLCASSPDMYEQYFGPGTRLTVT.